The 17 T cell receptor beta chains presented below share a single source sample, sequenced in a study of T cells after yellow fever vaccination. TCRdb itself ran the 5' RACE reads through MiXCR, one entry per CDR3 protein. The sample lists a few hundred thousand distinct CDR3 sequences, 9.5% to 13% seen once, with around 20% in the top ten. The specimen comprised PBMCs, sampled on the day of the first yellow fever vaccination. The receptor set was obtained from a man aged 18 to 35 who received the YFV17D yellow fever vaccine.

The chain has TRBV9 and TRBJ2-5, with 14 bases identical to TRBD2. The germline V gene encodes CDR1 SGDLS and CDR2 YYNGEE. The CDR3 has 17 amino acids. Germline trimming cut 1 base from V and 2 bases from J; bases unmatched to any gene: 4. The CDR3: CASSVTGLAGGQETQYF. CDR3 sequence (DNA): TGTGCCAGCAGCGTAACCGGACTAGCGGGGGGACAAGAGACCCAGTACTTC.

This clonotype showed up just a few times. The V gene is TRBV20-1, the J gene TRBJ2-1; no clear D gene. V lost 6 bases and J 0 bases, leaving 12 bases between the germline ends. In germline, CDR1 is DFQATT, CDR2 SNEGSKA (reference sequence). The CDR3 runs 14 residues. Here the CDR3 reads CSARTRSSYNEQFF. CDR3 coding DNA: TGCAGTGCACGGACCAGGAGCTCCTACAATGAGCAGTTCTTC.

A few counts support this clonotype. The V call is TRBV12-3 or TRBV12-4, the J call TRBJ2-1; the D gene is possibly TRBD2 (6 bases). V lost 2 bases to trimming and J lost 4 bases, with 9 bases between them. CDR3 length: 14 amino acids. The CDR3 sequence: CASSLRDLYNEQFF. In DNA, the CDR3 is TGTGCCAGCAGTTTACGGGACTTGTACAATGAGCAGTTCTTC.

This chain links TRBV5-1 with TRBJ2-7; TRBD2 aligns across 7 bases. The CDR3 contains 13 residues. Unmatched junction bases numbered 2, after V lost 0 bases and J lost 5 bases. Germline-derived CDR1 and CDR2 are SGHRS and YFSETQ. The CDR3 here is CASSLGAGNEQYV. CDR3 nucleotide sequence: TGCGCCAGCAGCTTGGGAGCGGGAAACGAGCAGTACGTC.

This chain joins TRBV28 and TRBJ2-1; no clear D gene. The CDR3 has 13 residues. Deletions cut 6 bases from V and 5 bases from J, with 11 bases between. Germline values: CDR1 MDHEN, CDR2 SYDVKM. The CDR3 here is CASSPTTHNEQFF. The CDR3 DNA reads as TGTGCCAGCAGCCCTACAACCCACAATGAGCAGTTCTTC.

This chain connects TRBV4-2 to TRBJ2-3, with TRBD2 identical over 9 bases. This CDR3 has 18 residues. J gave up 2 bases and V 2 bases, and 11 bases lay outside the gene matches. Looked up from germline, CDR1 is LGHNA and CDR2 is YNFKEQ. In nucleotides, the CDR3 is TGTGCCAGCAGCCAAATGGGACTAGCCCTAAGGGTCACAGATACGCAGTATTTT. This encodes CASSQMGLALRVTDTQYF.

This rearrangement joins TRBV28 to TRBJ1-1; D might be TRBD1 (6 bases). The CDR3 length is 14 residues. CDR1 and CDR2 from the germline V gene are MDHEN and SYDVKM. The germline V and J ends were trimmed by 9 bases and 2 bases, with 16 bases remaining between them. The CDR3 nucleotides are TGTGCCAGTATTTCCGGGACAATTAACACTGAAGCTTTCTTT. Its translation is CASISGTINTEAFF.

The V call is TRBV6-2 or TRBV6-3, the J call TRBJ2-7, with 7 bases aligning to TRBD2. CDR3 length equals 13 residues. The germline V gene encodes CDR1 MNHEY and CDR2 SVGEGT. Trimming removed 2 bases from V and 6 bases from J; junction bases left unmatched: 4. Here the CDR3 DNA reads TGTGCCAGCAGTTACCGGACTAGGGGCGAGCAGTACGTC. It translates to CASSYRTRGEQYV.

Concerning this clonotype itself: Germline and junction disagree at one end, which may indicate a read error. The chain employs TRBV3-1 and TRBJ2-7; 7 nucleotides agree with TRBD1. CDR1 and CDR2 (germline): LGHDT, YNNKEL (reference sequence). This CDR3 is 13 amino acids long. The CDR3 sequence: CASSQFRATGMDF. The CDR3 coding sequence is TGTGCCAGCAGCCAATTCAGGGCGACAGGGATGGACTTC.

This chain connects TRBV7-8 to TRBJ2-3; 7 bases align to TRBD1. V gave up 5 bases and J gave up 4 bases; unmatched junction bases: 15. The CDR3 has 17 amino acids. Germline V gene lookup returns CDR1 SGHVS and CDR2 FQNEAQ. CDR3 residues: CASSPAHRQGGSDTQYF. CDR3 nucleotide sequence: TGTGCCAGCAGCCCCGCCCACCGACAGGGTGGGTCAGATACGCAGTATTTT.

This clonotype occurred a few times. The rearrangement uses TRBV4-1 and TRBJ2-1, with 9 bases that match TRBD1. The V gene's germline CDR1 is MGHRA and CDR2 YSYEKL. V was clipped by 4 bases and J by 2 bases; unmatched bases: 3. This CDR3 has 15 amino acids. The chain's CDR3 is CASSPTGGTYNEQFF. The DNA for the CDR3 is TGCGCCAGCAGCCCGACAGGGGGTACCTACAATGAGCAGTTCTTC.

This clonotype was seen at least ten times. The chain employs TRBV15 and TRBJ2-2; D tentatively reads TRBD1 or TRBD2 (5 bases each). V lost 1 base and J 5 bases, leaving 8 bases between the germline ends. CDR1 LNHNV and CDR2 YYDKDF come from the germline V gene (reference sequence). The CDR3 spans 14 residues. In DNA form, the CDR3 reads TGTGCCACCAGCAGAGGAGGGGCGACCGGGGAGCTGTTTTTT. This gives the protein CATSRGGATGELFF.

This clonotype was seen only a few times. The chain is built from TRBV4-2 and TRBJ2-4, with 9 bases that match TRBD1. The CDR3 sequence is 15 residues long. In germline, CDR1 is LGHNA, CDR2 YNFKEQ. The ends lost 3 bases at V and 8 bases at J; junction bases unmatched: 8. The CDR3 loop reads CASSHRQGVGDIQYF. CDR3 in DNA: TGTGCCAGCAGCCATAGACAGGGGGTAGGAGACATTCAGTACTTC.

The chain is built from TRBV14 and TRBJ1-3, with no clear D. Germline assignment: CDR1 SGHDN and CDR2 FVKESK. This CDR3 has 14 residues. Trimming left V 3 bases short and J 4 bases short, with 10 bases between. DNA for the CDR3: TGTGCCAGCAGCCAGGGCATCGCGGGAAACACCATATATTTT. Amino acid sequence: CASSQGIAGNTIYF.

The chain has TRBV10-3 and TRBJ2-3; 9 nucleotides agree with TRBD1. The V and J ends lost 2 bases and 5 bases, in that order; junction bases with no gene match: 5. The CDR3 totals 15 residues. The germline CDR1 and CDR2 sequences are ENHRY and SYGVKD. The chain's CDR3 is CAISEEGQGKDTQYF. The CDR3 region has the DNA TGTGCCATCAGTGAGGAGGGACAGGGAAAAGATACGCAGTATTTT.

This clonotype was detected only a few times. This chain uses TRBV6-2 or TRBV6-3 with TRBJ1-5, with D unresolved. Germline V gene lookup returns CDR1 MNHEY and CDR2 SVGEGT. Deletions cut 5 bases from V and 3 bases from J, with 20 bases between. CDR3 length equals 17 residues. DNA for the CDR3: TGTGCCAGCAGTAGGTTTTTAGGGTTGGGATTCAATCAGCCCCAGCATTTT. Its protein is CASSRFLGLGFNQPQHF.

This chain connects TRBV5-1 to TRBJ2-1, with TRBD1 identical over 9 bases. Germline V lookup: CDR1 SGHRS, CDR2 YFSETQ. The junction had 9 bases not matched to a gene; V was cut back by 5 bases and J by 6 bases. This CDR3 has 15 amino acids. In DNA, the CDR3 is TGCGCCAGCAGAGGTGGGACAGGGTTAAGCAATGAGCAGTTCTTC. Protein sequence: CASRGGTGLSNEQFF. Full variable domain (outside the CDR3, taken from reference TRBV5-1 and TRBJ2-1): KAGVTQTPRYLIKTRGQQVTLSCSPISGHRSVSWYQQTPGQGLQFLFEYFSETQRNKGNFPGRFSGRQFSNSRSEMNVSTLELGDSALYLCASRGGTGLSNEQFFGPGTRLTVL.